This section outlines one T cell receptor beta chain sequence together with its context. Its antigen is as yet unknown. The data belong to a study of identical twins. Whole-study findings and limits: Conclusions leaned on cross-sectional statistical analysis and did not track the same donors over time. A partial confounding effect on zero-insertion analyses could come from invariant MAIT and iNKT cells.

Template switching, a step in the protocol, added a universal primer site, and cDNA carried unique molecular identifiers. TCRdb re-called the 5' RACE reads through MiXCR, storing one row per CDR3 protein. In the table there are around 250,000 distinct CDR3 sequences, about 6.7% of which are singletons. Germline-derived CDR1 and CDR2 are MNHEY and SMNVEV (reference sequence). This CDR3 comprises 17 residues. Trimming pared 0 bases from V and 0 bases from J, leaving 12 bases between. This same sample was also part of a study on T cells expressing NK-cell markers. This second study says: In a handful of donors, these clonotypes also led the CD3+CD56-NKG2C+ fraction.

The sequenced material came from CD8+ T cells sorted from blood. This rearrangement joins TRBV27 to TRBJ2-1; a possible D gene is TRBD2 (5 bases). This receptor was obtained from a woman younger than 30 in good health. The CDR3 loop is CASSLSRGPTSYNEQFF. CDR3 DNA sequence: TGTGCCAGCAGTTTATCGAGAGGGCCGACCTCCTACAATGAGCAGTTCTTC.